Listed below are T cell receptor beta chains from one sample, sequenced in a study of blood T cell repertoires in COVID-19. Repertoires were generated with immunoSEQ multiplex PCR, while TCRdb's copy carries only in-frame clones and drops some. This sample has some 80,000 clones; around 86% occur once, and the top ten carry roughly 5%. The sample was peripheral blood. These receptors were obtained from a man in his fifties with active or convalescent COVID-19. Both conserved end residues are part of each CDR3. A D gene is named only where the DNA matches it firmly. The size field is filled for only some rows; it gives once, few, many or a size class.

NA	TRBV4-3	TRBJ2-2	NA	TGCGCCAGCAGCCAACCGGCGGGGTCCGGCACCGGGGAGCTGTTTTTT	CASSQPAGSGTGELFF
NA	TRBV28	TRBJ1-1	TRBD1	TGTGCCAGCAGGGGACAGGGGTGGAACACTGAAGCTTTCTTT	CASRGQGWNTEAFF
NA	TRBV6-4	TRBJ2-5	TRBD1	TGTGCCAGCGACGCGATTACAGGGGTACAAGAGACCCAGTACTTC	CASDAITGVQETQYF
few	TRBV6-5	TRBJ1-2	NA	TGTGCCAGCAGCGAGAGGGCAGGGGCCGCTGGCTACACCTTC	CASSERAGAAGYTF
NA	TRBV30	TRBJ2-7	NA	TGTGCCTGGAGTCCGGGTCTCTCCTACGAGCAGTACTTC	CAWSPGLSYEQYF
NA	TRBV12-3/TRBV12-4	TRBJ1-1	NA	TGTGCCAGCAGTTTGTCGGGGGTGCAAGCTTTCTTT	CASSLSGVQAFF
NA	TRBV28	TRBJ2-1	NA	TGTGCCAGCAGTTCCGCGGGGGCCACATTCAGGGAGCAGTTCTTC	CASSSAGATFREQFF
NA	TRBV5-1	TRBJ2-2	TRBD2	TGCGCCAGCAGCCTCGTACCGACTAGCGGGGGCCTAGGGGAGCTGTTTTTT	CASSLVPTSGGLGELFF
NA	TRBV3-1/TRBV3-2	TRBJ2-6	TRBD1	TGTGCCAGCAGCCAAGAAGGAAGGGGGCCCGGGGCCAACGTCCTGACTTTC	CASSQEGRGPGANVLTF
few	TRBV7-9	TRBJ2-5	TRBD2	TGTGCCAGCAGACCGACGGGGGGTGAGACCCAGTACTTC	CASRPTGGETQYF
once	TRBV30	TRBJ2-7	TRBD2	TGTGCCGGGAGGGCTTCCTACGAGCAGTACTTC	CAGRASYEQYF
NA	TRBV6-2/TRBV6-3	TRBJ1-5	TRBD1	TGTGCCAGCAGTTACTTAGGGACAGGGGATCAGCCCCAGCATTTT	CASSYLGTGDQPQHF
NA	TRBV7-9	TRBJ1-2	TRBD1	TGTGCCAGCAGCGAACAGGGGAACTATGGCTACACCTTC	CASSEQGNYGYTF
NA	TRBV19	TRBJ1-1	NA	TGTGCCAGTAGACCCTGGGGAGGTTCGGACACTGAAGCTTTCTTT	CASRPWGGSDTEAFF
NA	TRBV10-3	TRBJ2-1	NA	TGTGCCACTACCGCCACAGGGGGGGAGGGCAATGAGCAGTTCTTC	CATTATGGEGNEQFF
few	TRBV9	TRBJ2-1	NA	TGTGCCAGCAGCGTAGGAGGGTCGAGCTCCTACAATGAGCAGTTCTTC	CASSVGGSSSYNEQFF